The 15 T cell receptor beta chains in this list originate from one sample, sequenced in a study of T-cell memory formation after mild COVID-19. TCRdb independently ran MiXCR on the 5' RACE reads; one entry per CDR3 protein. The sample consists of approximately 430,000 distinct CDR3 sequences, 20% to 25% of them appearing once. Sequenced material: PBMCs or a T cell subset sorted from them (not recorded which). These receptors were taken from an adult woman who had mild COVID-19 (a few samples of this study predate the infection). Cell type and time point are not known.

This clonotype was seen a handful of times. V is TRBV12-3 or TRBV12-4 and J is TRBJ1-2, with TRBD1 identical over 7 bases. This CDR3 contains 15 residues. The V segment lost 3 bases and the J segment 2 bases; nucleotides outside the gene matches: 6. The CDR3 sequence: CASSFGTVPNYGYTF. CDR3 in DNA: TGTGCCAGCAGTTTTGGGACAGTGCCGAACTATGGCTACACCTTC.

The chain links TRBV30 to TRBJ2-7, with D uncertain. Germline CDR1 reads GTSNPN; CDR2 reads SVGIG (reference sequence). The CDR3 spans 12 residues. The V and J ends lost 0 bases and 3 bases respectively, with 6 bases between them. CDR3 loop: CAWSVRVYEQYF. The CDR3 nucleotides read TGTGCCTGGAGTGTAAGGGTCTACGAGCAGTACTTC.

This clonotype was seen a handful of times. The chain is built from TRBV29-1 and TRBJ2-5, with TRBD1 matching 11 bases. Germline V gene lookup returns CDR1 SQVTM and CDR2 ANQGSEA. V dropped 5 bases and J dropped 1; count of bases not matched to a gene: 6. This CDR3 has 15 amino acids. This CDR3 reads CSVRGQGAPQETQYF. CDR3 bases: TGCAGCGTTCGCGGACAGGGGGCGCCCCAAGAGACCCAGTACTTC. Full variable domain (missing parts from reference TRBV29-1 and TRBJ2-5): SAVISQKPSRDICQRGTSLTIQCQVDSQVTMMFWYRQQPGQSLTLIATANQGSEATYESGFVIDKFPISRPNLTFSTLTVSNMSPEDSSIYLCSVRGQGAPQETQYFGPGTRLLVL.

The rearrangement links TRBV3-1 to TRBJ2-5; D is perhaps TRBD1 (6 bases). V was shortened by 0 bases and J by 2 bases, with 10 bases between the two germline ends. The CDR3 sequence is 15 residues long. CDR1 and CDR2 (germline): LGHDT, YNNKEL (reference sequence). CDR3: CASSQDRRGQETQYF. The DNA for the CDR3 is TGTGCCAGCAGCCAAGATCGTAGGGGGCAAGAGACCCAGTACTTC.

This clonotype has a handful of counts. The CDR3 bases are TGTGCCAGCAGCTCTGGGAGTGGCTACACCTTC. Translated: CASSSGSGYTF. The chain recombines TRBV7-9 with TRBJ1-2, with D hard to call. V was pared by 4 bases and J by 7 bases, with 7 bases between. CDR1 SEHNR and CDR2 FQNEAQ come from the germline V gene (reference sequence). The CDR3 contains 11 residues.

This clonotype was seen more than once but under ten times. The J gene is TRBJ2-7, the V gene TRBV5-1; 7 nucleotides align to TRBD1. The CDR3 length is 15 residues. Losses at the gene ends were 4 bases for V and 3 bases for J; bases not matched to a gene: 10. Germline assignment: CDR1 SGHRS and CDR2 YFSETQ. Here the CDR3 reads CASSLDGQENYEQYF. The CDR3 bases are TGCGCCAGCAGCCTAGATGGACAGGAAAACTACGAGCAGTACTTC.

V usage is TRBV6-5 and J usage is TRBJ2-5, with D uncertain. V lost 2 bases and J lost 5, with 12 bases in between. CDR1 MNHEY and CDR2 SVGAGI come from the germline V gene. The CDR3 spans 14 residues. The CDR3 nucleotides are TGTGCCAGCAGTTACGGGCTAGGGTCGGAGACCCAGTACTTC. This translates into CASSYGLGSETQYF.

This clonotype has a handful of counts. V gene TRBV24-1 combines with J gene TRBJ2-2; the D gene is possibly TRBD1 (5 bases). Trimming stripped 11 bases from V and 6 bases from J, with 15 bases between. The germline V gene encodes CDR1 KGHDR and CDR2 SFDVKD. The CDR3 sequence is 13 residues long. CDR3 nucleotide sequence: TGTGCCAGCCATAAAGGGGCCGCCGGGGAGCTGTTTTTT. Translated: CASHKGAAGELFF.

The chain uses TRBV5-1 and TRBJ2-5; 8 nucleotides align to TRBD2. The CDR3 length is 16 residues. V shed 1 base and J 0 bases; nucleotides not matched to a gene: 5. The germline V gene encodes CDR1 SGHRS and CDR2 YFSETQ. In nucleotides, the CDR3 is TGCGCCAGCAGCTTGCGACCTAGCGGGTACCAAGAGACCCAGTACTTC. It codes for CASSLRPSGYQETQYF.

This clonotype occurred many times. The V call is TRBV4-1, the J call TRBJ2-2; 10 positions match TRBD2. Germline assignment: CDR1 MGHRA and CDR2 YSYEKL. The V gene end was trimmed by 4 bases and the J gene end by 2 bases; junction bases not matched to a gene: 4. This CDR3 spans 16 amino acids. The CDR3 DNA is TGCGCCAGCAGCCGCCGGACTAGCGGAAACACCGGGGAGCTGTTTTTT. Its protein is CASSRRTSGNTGELFF.

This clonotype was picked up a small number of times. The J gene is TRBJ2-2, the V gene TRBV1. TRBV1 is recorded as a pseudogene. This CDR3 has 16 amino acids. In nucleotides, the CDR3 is TGCACCAGCAGCCAAGGCTCGGAACCTAGCACCGGGGAGCTGTTTTTT. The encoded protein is CTSSQGSEPSTGELFF.

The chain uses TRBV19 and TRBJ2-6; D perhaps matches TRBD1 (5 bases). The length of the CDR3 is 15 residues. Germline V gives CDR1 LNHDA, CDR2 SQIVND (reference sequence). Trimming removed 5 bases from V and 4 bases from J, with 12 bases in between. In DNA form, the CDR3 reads TGTGCCAGTAGTGTACAGGTAATGGGGGCCAACGTCCTGACTTTC. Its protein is CASSVQVMGANVLTF. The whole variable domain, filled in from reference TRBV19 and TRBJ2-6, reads DGGITQSPKYLFRKEGQNVTLSCEQNLNHDAMYWYRQDPGQGLRLIYYSQIVNDFQKGDIAEGYSVSREKKESFPLTVTSAQKNPTAFYLCASSVQVMGANVLTFGAGSRLTVL.

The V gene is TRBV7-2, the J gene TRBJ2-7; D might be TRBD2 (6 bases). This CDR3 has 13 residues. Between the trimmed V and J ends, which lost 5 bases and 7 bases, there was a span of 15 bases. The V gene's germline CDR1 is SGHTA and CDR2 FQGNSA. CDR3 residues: CASSPRDFGEQYF. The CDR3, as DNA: TGTGCCAGCAGCCCGCGGGACTTCGGAGAGCAGTACTTC.

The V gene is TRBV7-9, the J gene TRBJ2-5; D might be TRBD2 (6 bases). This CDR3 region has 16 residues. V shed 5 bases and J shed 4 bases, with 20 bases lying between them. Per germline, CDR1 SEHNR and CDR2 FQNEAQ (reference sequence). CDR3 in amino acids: CASSEPRTTNAETQYF. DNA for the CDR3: TGTGCCAGCAGCGAGCCGAGGACTACCAACGCAGAGACCCAGTACTTC.

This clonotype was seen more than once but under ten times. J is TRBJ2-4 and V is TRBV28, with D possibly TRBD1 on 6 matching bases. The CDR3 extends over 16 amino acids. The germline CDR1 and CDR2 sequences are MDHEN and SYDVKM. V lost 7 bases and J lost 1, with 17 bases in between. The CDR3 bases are TGTGCCAGCATTGAAGCAGGGGCGGTGGCCAAAAACATTCAGTACTTC. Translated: CASIEAGAVAKNIQYF.